Following are 8 T cell receptor beta chains from one sample sequenced in a study of blood T cell repertoires in COVID-19. Produced via immunoSEQ multiplex PCR; TCRdb's table is partial and in-frame only. This sample has 80,000 or so clones; over 70% occur once, and the top ten carry approximately 12%. Sequencing was carried out using peripheral blood. The receptors here all came from an elderly man with acute or convalescent COVID-19.

J is TRBJ1-2 and V is TRBV4-1, with TRBD1 matching over 11 bases. From germline, CDR1 is MGHRA and CDR2 YSYEKL. CDR3 size: 16 residues. Losses at the gene ends were 0 bases for V and 3 bases for J; bases not matched to a gene: 3. As DNA, the CDR3 is TGCGCCAGCAGCCAAGAAGGGGGACAGGGGGACTATGGCTACACCTTC. Translating it yields CASSQEGGQGDYGYTF.

This sequence joins TRBV11-2 and TRBJ1-1, with D unresolved. Germline CDR1 reads SGHAT; CDR2 reads FQNNGV. Trimming stripped 1 base from V and 7 bases from J, with 10 bases between. There are 13 residues in the CDR3. The CDR3 nucleotides are TGTGCCAGCAGCTTAGGGTATACTAATGAAGCTTTCTTT. Translation: CASSLGYTNEAFF.

The chain employs TRBV5-6 and TRBJ1-1, with 7 bases aligning to TRBD1. V trimming: 5 bases; J trimming: 4 bases; junction bases outside the gene matches: 5. Per the germline V gene, CDR1 is SGHDT and CDR2 is YYEEEE. This CDR3 has 13 amino acids. The CDR3 loop is CASRRQGGTEAFF. In DNA, the CDR3 is TGTGCCAGCAGACGACAGGGAGGCACTGAAGCTTTCTTT.

This clone was detected a few times. The rearrangement uses TRBV27 and TRBJ1-2; 9 nucleotides align to TRBD1. V lost 6 bases and J lost 4; bases outside the gene matches: 9. The CDR3 contains 15 residues. Per germline, CDR1 MNHEY and CDR2 SMNVEV (reference sequence). CDR3 DNA sequence: TGTGCCAGCAGGCCCCTGGACAGGGGCCTCTATGGCTACACCTTC. Protein: CASRPLDRGLYGYTF.

The rearrangement links TRBV11-2 to TRBJ2-1; 8 bases match TRBD1. CDR1 is SGHAT and CDR2 is FQNNGV in the germline V gene. This CDR3 has 16 amino acids. Germline trimming cut 5 bases from V and 3 bases from J; bases unmatched to any gene: 9. The CDR3 spells CASSLDRVNFYNEQFF. In DNA form, the CDR3 reads TGTGCCAGCAGCCTGGACAGGGTAAATTTCTACAATGAGCAGTTCTTC.

The chain uses TRBV11-3 and TRBJ2-1; TRBD2 aligns across 7 bases. Germline V CDR1 and CDR2: SGHNT, YENEEA. The CDR3 covers 14 residues. V trimming: 6 bases; J trimming: 0 bases; junction bases outside the gene matches: 2. CDR3 sequence: CASSTGGSYNEQFF. As DNA, the CDR3 is TGTGCCAGCAGTACGGGGGGCTCCTACAATGAGCAGTTCTTC.

V and J are TRBV5-1 and TRBJ2-1; D may be TRBD1 (6 bases). Trimming left V 2 bases short and J 8 bases short, with 8 bases between. The CDR3 length is 12 residues. CDR1 and CDR2 from the germline V gene are SGHRS and YFSETQ. The CDR3 nucleotides are TGCGCCAGCAGCTTAAAGGGGGATGAGCAGTTCTTC. Translating it yields CASSLKGDEQFF.

J is TRBJ2-7 and V is TRBV7-3; 7 bases are a match to TRBD1. Germline trimming cut 5 bases from V and 2 bases from J; bases unmatched to any gene: 6. From germline, CDR1 is SGHTA and CDR2 FQGTGA. The CDR3 length is 14 residues. The CDR3 nucleotides are TGTGCCAGCAGCCCCCCGGACAGGCCCTACGAGCAGTACTTC. Translation: CASSPPDRPYEQYF. Based on the CDR3 plus reference TRBV7-3 and TRBJ2-7, the full variable domain is GAGVSQTPSNKVTEKGKYVELRCDPISGHTALYWYRQSLGQGPEFLIYFQGTGAADDSGLPNDRFFAVRPEGSVSTLKIQRTERGDSAVYLCASSPPDRPYEQYFGPGTRLTVT.